This is a list of T cell receptor beta chains from one sample in a study of T cells in Graves' hyperthyroidism and ophthalmopathy. From the multiplex PCR reads, TCRdb called clonotypes with MiXCR, one entry per CDR3 protein. Of about 210,000 distinct CDR3 sequences detected, under 20% appear once; the ten largest clones hold under 65%. What was sequenced was blood. These receptors were collected from a man aged 50-60 years with Graves' hyperthyroidism. Both conserved end residues are part of each CDR3.

V gene,J gene,CDR3 length,CDR3 protein
TRBV6-2/TRBV6-3,TRBJ2-2,15,CASSRPSSYGGELFF
TRBV18,TRBJ2-3,16,CASSLPGTSGADTQYF
TRBV7-2,TRBJ1-2,14,CASSLARGDYGYTF
TRBV5-1,TRBJ2-2,14,CASSPGLDTGELFF
TRBV19,TRBJ2-1,16,CASRYGQASSYNEQFF
TRBV13,TRBJ2-2,13,CASSPDYTGELFF
TRBV6-1,TRBJ2-3,15,CATKRTGVGTDTQYF
TRBV7-2,TRBJ2-5,12,CASTSVGETQYF
TRBV20-1,TRBJ2-6,15,CSASRGAAGANVLTF
TRBV11-3,TRBJ2-7,14,CASRRTSDRYEQYF
TRBV20-1,TRBJ1-1,13,CSAVRDSSTEAFF
TRBV5-1,TRBJ1-1,15,CASSTSGRANTEAFF
TRBV28,TRBJ2-7,14,CASRLGDESYEQYF
TRBV7-2,TRBJ2-1,16,CASSLASASGYNEQFF
TRBV5-6,TRBJ2-1,12,CASSLGGTRQFF
TRBV18,TRBJ1-2,17,CASPPLRRDKDNYGYTF
TRBV20-1,TRBJ2-5,13,CSAPGLWQETQYF
TRBV3-1,TRBJ1-2,14,CASSQDWGRVGYTF
TRBV19,TRBJ2-1,13,CASSIEGISEQFF
TRBV7-3,TRBJ1-1,15,CASSLQGPMNTEAFF
TRBV14,TRBJ2-1,15,CASSQEGLSYNEQFF
TRBV12-3/TRBV12-4,TRBJ1-1,14,CASSLAQTGDLAFF
TRBV7-9,TRBJ2-1,15,CASSFGQGSYNEQFF
TRBV30,TRBJ1-2,11,CAWTGGYGYTF
TRBV6-1,TRBJ2-7,15,CASSEAGGSRYEQYF
TRBV11-2,TRBJ2-1,11,CASSEHDEQFF
TRBV9,TRBJ2-7,16,CASSPSGDFYSYEQYF
TRBV5-5,TRBJ2-6,15,CASSATQAGANVLTF
TRBV7-9,TRBJ2-1,15,CASSSGLAGYNEQFF
TRBV12-3/TRBV12-4,TRBJ2-7,15,CASSSGGLAGREQYF
TRBV7-2,TRBJ1-2,11,CASSKNYGYTF
TRBV7-2,TRBJ1-2,15,CASSRRTGSDYGYTF
TRBV28,TRBJ2-7,16,CASSAPGKSLSYEQYF
TRBV6-2/TRBV6-3,TRBJ2-2,13,CASSPSELGELFF
TRBV29-1,TRBJ2-5,16,CSVDRVQRRSQETQYF
TRBV20-1,TRBJ2-3,14,CSAYDRINTDTQYF
TRBV7-2,TRBJ1-1,15,CASSPHPRDGTEAFF
TRBV2,TRBJ2-1,15,CASRSGTGPYNEQFF
TRBV24-1,TRBJ2-1,14,CATSEGDRVGEQFF
TRBV18,TRBJ2-1,17,CASSRGQGVFGDNEQFF
TRBV14,TRBJ2-5,12,CASSQVGGTQYF
TRBV25-1,TRBJ2-7,14,CASSEEKREYEQYF
TRBV27,TRBJ2-4,17,CASSLRRLGGVKNIQYF
TRBV28,TRBJ2-7,15,CASSPPPTGGYEQYF
TRBV6-5,TRBJ1-2,14,CASSYRAGDYGYTF
TRBV6-2/TRBV6-3,TRBJ1-1,17,CASSVPGQGIMDTEAFF
TRBV12-3/TRBV12-4,TRBJ2-1,13,CASRGTSGNEQFF
TRBV7-2,TRBJ1-2,15,CASSLRTGQGYGYTF
TRBV19,TRBJ1-1,14,CASRDRDSRTEAFF
TRBV6-1,TRBJ2-3,13,CASTPPGTDTQYF
TRBV5-4,TRBJ1-4,13,CASSHGTDEKLFF
TRBV6-1,TRBJ2-3,13,CASVAGGIDTQYF
TRBV6-2/TRBV6-3,TRBJ2-1,17,CASSYSLGSSSYNEQFF
TRBV12-3/TRBV12-4,TRBJ2-5,17,CASSLRARYTTWETQYF
TRBV10-1,TRBJ2-7,12,CASGDSFYEQYF
TRBV28,TRBJ2-7,14,CASRLDREGHEQYF
TRBV5-1,TRBJ2-3,13,CASSLDPPDTQYF
TRBV27,TRBJ2-7,15,CASSPHRGGGYEQYF
TRBV5-1,TRBJ1-2,13,CASSLLGLNGYTF
TRBV6-5,TRBJ2-5,20,CASSYSPPSLSTAGGETQYF